This T cell receptor beta chain was sequenced during a study of early T cells in non-severe SARS-CoV-2 infection. The sample holds many counts of this clonotype. TCRdb recomputed calls from the 5' RACE reads with MiXCR, one row per CDR3 protein. There are 64,000 or so distinct CDR3 sequences in the sample; around 12% occur only once, and around 1.4% lies in the top ten. The CDR3 sequence is 16 residues long. CDR1 is SEHNR, CDR2 FQNEAQ, per germline (reference sequence). With V trimmed by 2 bases and J by 3 bases, 6 bases remained unmatched. The V and J genes are TRBV7-9 and TRBJ2-7, with TRBD1 identical over 11 bases. Source: whole blood, taken at baseline. The origin of this receptor is an adult who was a healthcare worker with PCR-confirmed SARS-CoV-2 infection or an uninfected control (not recorded which). The CDR3 spells CASSLNPGQGDYEQYF. The CDR3 DNA reads as TGTGCCAGCAGCTTAAACCCGGGACAGGGGGACTACGAGCAGTACTTC.